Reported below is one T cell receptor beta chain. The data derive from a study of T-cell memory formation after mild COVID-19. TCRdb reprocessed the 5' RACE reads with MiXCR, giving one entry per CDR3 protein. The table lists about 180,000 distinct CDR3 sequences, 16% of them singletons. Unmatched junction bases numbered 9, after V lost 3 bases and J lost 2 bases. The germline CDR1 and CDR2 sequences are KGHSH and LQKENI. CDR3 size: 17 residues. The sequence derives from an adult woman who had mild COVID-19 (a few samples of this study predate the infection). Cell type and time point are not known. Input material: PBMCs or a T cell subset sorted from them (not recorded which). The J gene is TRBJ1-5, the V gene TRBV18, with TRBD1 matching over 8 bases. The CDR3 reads CASSPGTGGRGNQPQHF. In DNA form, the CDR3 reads TGTGCCAGCTCACCCGGGACAGGAGGTCGGGGCAATCAGCCCCAGCATTTT.